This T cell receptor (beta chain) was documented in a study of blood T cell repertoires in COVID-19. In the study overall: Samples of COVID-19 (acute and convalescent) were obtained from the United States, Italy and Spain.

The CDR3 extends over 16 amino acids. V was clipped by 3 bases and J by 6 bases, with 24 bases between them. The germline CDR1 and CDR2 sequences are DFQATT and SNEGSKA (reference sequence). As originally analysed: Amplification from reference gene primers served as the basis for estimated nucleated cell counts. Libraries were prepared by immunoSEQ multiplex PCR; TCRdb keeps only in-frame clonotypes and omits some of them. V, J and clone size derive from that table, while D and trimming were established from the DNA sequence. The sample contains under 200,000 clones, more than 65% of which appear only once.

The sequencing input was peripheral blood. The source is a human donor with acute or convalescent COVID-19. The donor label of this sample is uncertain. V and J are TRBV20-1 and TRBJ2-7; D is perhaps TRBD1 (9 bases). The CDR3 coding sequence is TGCAGTGCTAGTGCCCCGGGGGGGACAGGGTCAGGCGAGCAGTACTTC. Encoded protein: CSASAPGGTGSGEQYF.